The subject of this entry is one TCR beta chain. It has no known antigen specificity. Per-base quality was not reported, and no clone a single base away is much larger than it. The CDR3 regions of human TCRbeta chains were subjected to immunosequencing. The original methods were these. TCRs in the repertoires were matched against a reference library of SARS-CoV-2-specific TCRs that had been generated with the MIRA antigen-specificity platform. Breadth meant the fraction of unique TCRs that were SARS-CoV-2-associated, whereas depth meant the fraction of total T cells that were SARS-CoV-2-associated. Using the MIRA data, each spike-specific TCR was assigned both to the spike region to which the TCR was reactive and to a CD4 or CD8 class. Log10-transformed breadth and depth values were compared by one-way ANOVA with Sidak's multiple comparisons tests. In its TCRdb copy, this immuneACCESS table keeps in-frame sequences only and misses some clones. Where compared with another copy, unresolved V genes explain less than half of these, and the others have no known cause. For V, J and clone size, that table is used; D and trimming come from the DNA. The sample includes about 94,000 clones, with 85% observed a single time. The top ten clonotypes cover more than 3.5% of the sample.

These data belong to a study of T cell responses to AZD1222 COVID-19 vaccine (dated by TCRdb to about 2021). About the study as a whole: A total of 230 to 250 trial participants underwent TCR sequencing, of whom about 210 had received two doses of AZD1222 and 26 had received two doses of the MenACWY control vaccine. Trial participants were enrolled by age into 18-55, 56-69 and 70-plus year subgroups, with around 140, 26 and 57 TCR-sequenced participants respectively.

The full study reports these points: Participants were mostly white British, with more females than males. The authors suggested clonal diversity may have been underestimated. In the small 56-69-year group, the increase in depth fell short of significance, most likely because of low power. After two AZD1222 doses, spike-specific TCR breadth and depth were significantly higher than at day 0 and than in MenACWY recipients. Conclusions about previously exposed vaccinees are limited, since just a handful of AZD1222 recipients were seropositive for SARS-CoV-2 at baseline. Because no day 14 peak-response samples were available, the repertoires could be characterized only after the peak T cell response. Epitopes outside the regions mutated in the B.1.351 and B.1.1.7 variants were reportedly recognized by nearly half of the unique spike-specific TCRs. The vaccine-associated CD4 TCRs covered the entire spike protein, and the dominant responses fell in regions 160-218 and 743-854.

The time point label, read with the paper, signifies: about 28 days (+/-7) after the second vaccine dose. Because spike-specific TCR depth and breadth did not differ between the two schedules, AZD1222 recipients who got a second dose at roughly 4 weeks were pooled with those who got a second dose at roughly 12 weeks. The vaccinee samples were drawn from two UK trials, COV001 and COV002, one of which was a single-blind randomized controlled phase 2/3 trial testing AZD1222 (ChAdOx1 nCoV-19) in healthy adults. For TCRbeta chain sequencing, PBMC samples from trial participants were taken at day 0 and at day 28 after the second dose. Ends trimmed: V by 5 bases, J by 7 bases; bases unmatched to a gene: 8. Looking up the germline V gene (reference sequence) yields CDR1 MNHEY and CDR2 SMNVEV. The CDR3 sequence holds 14 residues, the cysteine and phenylalanine included. The only DNA kept is the CDR3, 42 bases in frame from the first base.

This clonotype was sampled from an adult who received the AZD1222 COVID-19 vaccine. The chain is assembled from TRBV27 and TRBJ1-2; TRBD1 agrees with 9 junctional bases. The sample in question was peripheral blood, obtained 28 days after the second AZD1222 dose. The CDR3 here reads CASSPNRGRGGYTF. The nucleotide sequence is TGTGCCAGCAGTCCTAACAGGGGGCGGGGTGGCTACACCTTC.